The 24 T cell receptor beta chains listed next were all sequenced from one sample in a study of blood T cell repertoires in COVID-19. Clones were sequenced by immunoSEQ multiplex PCR, and TCRdb holds only the in-frame ones, with some missing. The sample lists about 110,000 clones; more than 70% were seen once. Sequencing input: peripheral blood. Receptor source: a man in his 70s with acute or convalescent COVID-19.

This chain links TRBV25-1 with TRBJ2-7; TRBD2 might be the D (5 bases). V lost 0 bases to trimming and J lost 1 base, with 10 bases between them. The germline V gene has CDR1 MGHDK and CDR2 SYGVNS. The CDR3 extends over 15 amino acids. CDR3 DNA: TGTGCCAGCAGTGAATATGTGACGGGATCCTACGAGCAGTACTTC. Translation gives CASSEYVTGSYEQYF.

This rearrangement joins TRBV7-6 to TRBJ2-1; D perhaps matches TRBD2 (6 bases). Looked up from germline, CDR1 is SGHVS and CDR2 is FNYEAQ. The CDR3 spans 15 residues. Trimming pared 4 bases from V and 7 bases from J, leaving 17 bases between. CDR3 DNA: TGTGCCAGCAGCTCCGGCGGCATAGCGGAGAATGAGCAGTTCTTC. This gives the protein CASSSGGIAENEQFF.

In this sample, this clone turned up once. The V call is TRBV10-2, the J call TRBJ2-7; 9 bases map to TRBD1. Germline V gives CDR1 WSHSY, CDR2 SAAADI. V shed 5 bases and J 4 bases; nucleotides not matched to a gene: 9. The length of the CDR3 is 15 residues. CDR3 nucleotide sequence: TGCGCCAGCAGTAACCCCGGGACAGGGCAATACGAGCAGTACTTC. It translates to CASSNPGTGQYEQYF.

This chain connects TRBV19 to TRBJ2-6; 8 positions agree with TRBD1. CDR3 length: 18 amino acids. The J segment lost 0 bases and the V segment lost 3 bases, leaving 7 bases of the junction unmatched. The germline CDR1 and CDR2 sequences are LNHDA and SQIVND (reference sequence). As DNA, the CDR3 is TGTGCCAGTAGTATGTCGGACAGGGTAAGCTCTGGGGCCAACGTCCTGACTTTC. Its translation: CASSMSDRVSSGANVLTF.

The genes are TRBV3-1 (or the pseudogene TRBV3-2) and TRBJ2-5; weak D call: TRBD2 (5 bases). Germline values: CDR1 LGHDT, CDR2 YNNKEL (reference sequence). Between the trimmed V and J ends, which lost 7 bases and 9 bases, there was a span of 18 bases. The length of the CDR3 is 13 residues. As DNA, the CDR3 is TGTGCCAGCAAACCACGGAAGGGAGATCCCCAGTACTTC. As protein: CASKPRKGDPQYF.

The rearrangement joins TRBV4-3 to TRBJ2-1; 7 bases are a match to TRBD2. Germline lookup yields CDR1 LGHNA and CDR2 YSLEER. The CDR3 is made up of 15 amino acids. With 1 base clipped from V and 5 bases from J, the junction kept 5 bases outside the gene matches. The DNA of the CDR3 is TGCGCCAGCAGCCAAGCCGCTAGCGGAAACAATGAGCAGTTCTTC. Its protein is CASSQAASGNNEQFF.

The rearrangement links TRBV6-5 to TRBJ2-7; 8 bases are a match to TRBD2. The CDR3 is made up of 14 amino acids. Germline V lookup: CDR1 MNHEY, CDR2 SVGAGI. V lost 5 bases to trimming and J lost 5 bases; unmatched junction nucleotides: 8. The DNA for the CDR3 is TGTGCCAGCAGTAACCCGGGGGGGCAAGACGAGCAGTACTTC. This translates into CASSNPGGQDEQYF.

Points on this clone: The DNA is omitted, as the CDR3 cannot be located on it reliably, and the CDR3 follows TCRdb's listing. The chain couples TRBV6-5 to TRBJ1-2; the table's TRBD1 call for D was not verified on the DNA. CDR1 MNHEY and CDR2 SVGAGI come from the germline V gene. A total of 15 residues make up the CDR3, ends included. CDR3 protein: CASSSSTGMNYGYTF.

V usage is TRBV7-9 and J usage is TRBJ1-1; 7 bases are shared with TRBD1. Germline trimming cut 7 bases from V and 3 bases from J; bases unmatched to any gene: 8. The germline gives CDR1 SEHNR, CDR2 FQNEAQ (reference sequence). The CDR3 contains 14 residues. As DNA, the CDR3 is TGTGCCAGCACCGAGACAGGGTACGACACTGAAGCTTTCTTT. It translates to CASTETGYDTEAFF.

This clone was observed a handful of times. This rearrangement joins TRBV19 to TRBJ2-7; TRBD1 aligns across 7 bases. Per germline, CDR1 LNHDA and CDR2 SQIVND (reference sequence). V was clipped by 3 bases and J by 6 bases; unmatched bases: 5. The CDR3 has 13 amino acids. CDR3 coding DNA: TGTGCCAGTAGTATGCCAGACAGGGCCGAGCAGTACTTC. Translated: CASSMPDRAEQYF.

The chain links TRBV5-5 to TRBJ1-5; TRBD1 matches at 9 bases. The CDR3 has 15 residues. The V and J ends lost 5 bases and 0 bases, in that order; junction bases with no gene match: 3. Per the germline V gene, CDR1 is SGHKS and CDR2 is YYEKEE (reference sequence). The DNA of the CDR3 is TGTGCCAGCAGACCGACAGGGGGTAGCAATCAGCCCCAGCATTTT. Its protein is CASRPTGGSNQPQHF.

This chain links TRBV7-9 with TRBJ2-3, with D perhaps matching TRBD1 (6 bases). V was shortened by 5 bases and J by 5 bases, with 17 bases between the two germline ends. Germline V gives CDR1 SEHNR, CDR2 FQNEAQ (reference sequence). There are 15 residues in the CDR3. Here the CDR3 reads CASSGLQGSQDTQYF. CDR3 in DNA: TGTGCCAGCAGCGGTCTCCAGGGGTCCCAAGATACGCAGTATTTT.

This clone was observed a handful of times. This chain links TRBV18 with TRBJ2-1, with D perhaps TRBD2 (5 bases). The germline CDR1 and CDR2 sequences are KGHSH and LQKENI. The V and J ends lost 6 bases and 6 bases respectively, with 15 bases between them. This CDR3 comprises 14 residues. The CDR3 reads CASSSGLPVNEQFF. The CDR3 coding sequence is TGTGCCAGCTCCTCCGGACTTCCTGTCAATGAGCAGTTCTTC.

This chain uses TRBV9 with TRBJ1-5; no reliable D call. V shed 4 bases and J shed 3 bases, with 17 bases lying between them. The germline gives CDR1 SGDLS, CDR2 YYNGEE. This CDR3 is built from 16 residues. The CDR3 DNA sequence: TGTGCCAGCAGCCCTTCTGGGCAGCCCAACAATCAGCCCCAGCATTTT. This gives the protein CASSPSGQPNNQPQHF.

The V call is TRBV23-1, the J call TRBJ1-5; D might be TRBD1 (5 bases). TRBV23-1 is annotated as an ORF whose role is uncertain. The CDR3 spans 16 residues. V dropped 0 bases and J dropped 4 bases, with 13 bases sitting between them. The CDR3 here is CASSQSSRGGNQPQHF. Here the CDR3 DNA reads TGCGCCAGCAGTCAATCGAGTCGGGGGGGAAATCAGCCCCAGCATTTT.

For the CDR3, the DNA is TGTGCCAGTAGTGTGACGGAGGGGCCCCAGCATTTT. Encoded protein: CASSVTEGPQHF. The chain is built from TRBV19 and TRBJ1-5, with D unresolved. Germline CDR1 reads LNHDA; CDR2 reads SQIVND (reference sequence). V lost 5 bases and J lost 9, with 11 bases in between. CDR3 size: 12 residues.

The CDR3 DNA follows: TGTGCCAGCAGCTCCCCCGCCCAGGGGGGTTCCTACAATGAGCAGTTCTTC. It translates to CASSSPAQGGSYNEQFF. The gene calls are TRBV11-2 and TRBJ2-1; possibly TRBD1 for D (7 bases). Germline-derived CDR1 and CDR2 are SGHAT and FQNNGV. The CDR3 totals 17 residues. V lost 4 bases and J 1 base, leaving 17 bases between the germline ends.

The V gene is TRBV6-5, the J gene TRBJ1-2; TRBD1 matches at 8 bases. There are 14 residues in the CDR3. V shed 6 bases and J 4 bases; nucleotides not matched to a gene: 7. Germline V gives CDR1 MNHEY, CDR2 SVGAGI. CDR3: CASRAPGGSYGYTF. The CDR3 region has the DNA TGTGCCAGCAGAGCCCCAGGGGGCAGCTATGGCTACACCTTC.

The chain uses TRBV5-6 and TRBJ1-3; 8 nucleotides align to TRBD1. From germline, CDR1 is SGHDT and CDR2 YYEEEE. V lost 3 bases, J lost 0 bases, and 14 bases stayed unmatched. The length of the CDR3 is 19 residues. CDR3 in amino acids: CASSYGGQGALLSGNTIYF. The DNA for the CDR3 is TGTGCCAGCAGCTACGGAGGACAGGGTGCCCTTCTCTCTGGAAACACCATATATTTT.

There are a few counts of this clone. The rearrangement joins TRBV6-2 or TRBV6-3 to TRBJ2-1; no clear D. Germline V CDR1 and CDR2: MNHEY, SVGEGT. This CDR3 is built from 11 residues. V lost 5 bases to trimming and J lost 10 bases, with 9 bases between them. The CDR3 reads CASSDGGEQFF. The CDR3 DNA reads TGTGCCAGCAGTGATGGCGGAGAGCAGTTCTTC.

This sequence joins TRBV12-5 and TRBJ2-2; D remains unclear. Germline V gives CDR1 LGHNT, CDR2 FRNRAP. Trimming stripped 8 bases from V and 4 bases from J, with 14 bases between. CDR3 size: 14 residues. CDR3 residues: CASCKTPLTGELFF. The CDR3 DNA reads as TGTGCTAGTTGTAAGACACCGCTCACCGGGGAGCTGTTTTTT.

This chain uses TRBV18 with TRBJ1-1; possible D gene TRBD1, 5 bases. The V and J ends lost 4 bases and 3 bases respectively, with 9 bases between them. Germline V CDR1 and CDR2: KGHSH, LQKENI. The CDR3 runs to 13 residues. This CDR3 is CASSQGEDTEAFF. The CDR3 DNA follows: TGTGCCAGCTCACAAGGGGAGGACACTGAAGCTTTCTTT.

The rearrangement uses TRBV9 and TRBJ1-6; 8 bases are a match to TRBD1. Germline V gives CDR1 SGDLS, CDR2 YYNGEE. The CDR3 covers 14 residues. Unmatched junction bases numbered 5, after V lost 3 bases and J lost 9 bases. CDR3 nucleotides: TGTGCCAGCAGCGAGACAGGGGCGGGTTCACCCCTCCACTTT. Its protein is CASSETGAGSPLHF.

The chain has TRBV19 and TRBJ2-2; D remains ambiguous. Germline V gene lookup returns CDR1 LNHDA and CDR2 SQIVND (reference sequence). Trimming removed 4 bases at V and 6 bases at J, with 9 bases between. The CDR3 covers 13 residues. In nucleotides, the CDR3 is TGTGCCAGTAGTAAAATATTCGCCGGGGAGCTGTTTTTT. Protein product: CASSKIFAGELFF.